The rows below give T cell receptor beta chains drawn from one sample of a study of T cells in narcolepsy. TCRdb's table, derived via immunoSEQ multiplex PCR, lists solely in-frame clones and lacks some. The sample holds about 35,000 clones, 87% seen once. Sequencing was carried out using CD45RA- memory CD4+ T cells from PBMCs. The source is a human donor with narcolepsy. Each CDR3 is given with its conserved first and last residue. D genes are given only for firm matches. A row's size may be missing; if present it is once, few, many or a size class.

d_gene,j_gene,abundance,v_gene,CDR3nt,CDR3aa
.,TRBJ2-5,.,TRBV7-2,TGTGCCAGCAGCTTAGGAAGCCACCAAGAGACCCAGTACTTC,CASSLGSHQETQYF
.,TRBJ2-7,.,TRBV2,TGTGCCAGCAGTGCGGGGTGGTACGAGCAGTACTTC,CASSAGWYEQYF
.,TRBJ2-7,.,TRBV6-5,TGTGCCAGCAGTTCCGACGGACGGTTATACGAGCAGTACTTC,CASSSDGRLYEQYF
.,TRBJ2-3,.,TRBV6-5,TGTGCCAGCAGTTCTCAACGGGGGCTGGGGTCAGATACGCAGTATTTT,CASSSQRGLGSDTQYF
TRBD2,TRBJ2-2,.,TRBV7-6,TGTGCCAGCAGTGATCCGGGACTAGCGGACACCGGGGAGCTGTTTTTT,CASSDPGLADTGELFF
TRBD2,TRBJ2-5,.,TRBV6-4,TGTGCCAGCAGTCCACCACTAGCGGGGGGCCTAAAGACCCAGTACTTC,CASSPPLAGGLKTQYF
.,TRBJ1-1,.,TRBV6-1,TGTGCCAGCAGTGAAATAGCTGAAGCTTTCTTT,CASSEIAEAFF
TRBD1,TRBJ2-7,few,TRBV6-5,TGTGCCAGCACCACCCCCGGGACAGGGTTGTACGAGCAGTACTTC,CASTTPGTGLYEQYF
.,TRBJ2-7,once,TRBV18,TGTGCCAGCTCATCAACAGGTATCGAGCAGTACTTC,CASSSTGIEQYF
.,TRBJ1-1,.,TRBV2,TGTGCCAGCAGTACAGGGATGAACACTGAAGCTTTCTTT,CASSTGMNTEAFF
.,TRBJ1-2,.,TRBV28,TGTGCCAGCAGTAAAACGTCTCGGGGCTACACCTTC,CASSKTSRGYTF
.,TRBJ1-1,.,TRBV30,TGTGCCTGGGTTTCCAAAGGGGACACTGAAGCTTTCTTT,CAWVSKGDTEAFF
TRBD1,TRBJ2-7,few,TRBV10-2,TGCGCCAGCTGGGACAGGTTATCCTACGAGCAGTACTTC,CASWDRLSYEQYF
.,TRBJ1-5,once,TRBV12-5,TGTGCTAGTGGGACCGTGGGGGGTTGGGGGCAGCCCCAGCATTTT,CASGTVGGWGQPQHF
.,TRBJ1-6,.,TRBV9,TGTGCCAGCAGTCAGGGGCCCCGCACACCCCTCCACTTT,CASSQGPRTPLHF
.,TRBJ2-5,.,TRBV5-4,TGTGCCAGCAGCTTGGCTACAGGACAAGAGACCCAGTACTTC,CASSLATGQETQYF
.,TRBJ2-5,.,TRBV7-2,TGTGCCAGCAGCTTAGAAGGGACCCAGTACTTC,CASSLEGTQYF
.,TRBJ1-2,once,TRBV4-3,TGCGCCAGCAGCCAAGGAGGGTACTATGGCTACACCTTC,CASSQGGYYGYTF
.,TRBJ2-7,.,TRBV4-3,TGCGCCAGCAGCCAAGTGCCCAGGCTCGAGCAGTACTTC,CASSQVPRLEQYF
TRBD1,TRBJ1-2,.,TRBV19,TGTGCCAGCCGAGTACCGGGACAGGGAGTACGGAGCACCTTC,CASRVPGQGVRSTF
TRBD1,TRBJ2-3,.,TRBV5-8,TGTGCCAGCAGCTTGTTTCGGGACAGCTTTAGAAGCACAGATACGCAGTATTTT,CASSLFRDSFRSTDTQYF
TRBD1,TRBJ1-2,.,TRBV2,TGTGCCAGCAGCCGGGACAGTCTATATGGCTACACCTTC,CASSRDSLYGYTF
.,TRBJ1-2,once,TRBV6-6,TGTGCCAGCAGCCTATCGGGACCGGGATTGGGAGGCTACACCTTC,CASSLSGPGLGGYTF
.,TRBJ2-7,.,TRBV5-1,TGCGCCAGCAGCTTCCAGGCTAGCTCCTACGAGCAGTACTTC,CASSFQASSYEQYF
.,TRBJ1-1,once,TRBV5-6,TGTGCCAGCAGCCGACAGATGAACACTGAAGCTTTCTTT,CASSRQMNTEAFF
.,TRBJ2-7,.,TRBV28,TGTGCCAGCAGTTTAGATACAGGTTACGAGCAGTACTTC,CASSLDTGYEQYF
.,TRBJ2-5,.,TRBV19,TGTGCCAGTAGCGCCACCCTACTAGGGATCCTAGAGACCCAGTACTTC,CASSATLLGILETQYF